The 5 T cell receptor beta chains listed next were all sequenced from one sample in a study of glioma-infiltrating T cells after dendritic cell vaccination. TCRdb's table, derived via immunoSEQ multiplex PCR, lists solely in-frame clones and lacks some. This sample has just over 95,000 clones; around three quarters occur once, and the top ten carry nearly 6%. The sequences come from blood, collected before dendritic cell vaccination. The receptors come from a human donor with glioblastoma.

A few counts support this clone. The chain recombines TRBV10-3 with TRBJ2-7, with 11 nucleotides matching TRBD1. The CDR3 has 15 amino acids. Germline V gene data show CDR1 as ENHRY and CDR2 as SYGVKD. V gave up 1 base and J gave up 4 bases; unmatched junction bases: 3. The CDR3 here is CAISELGQGEYEQYF. The CDR3 DNA reads TGTGCCATCAGTGAGTTGGGACAGGGGGAGTACGAGCAGTACTTC.

The chain joins TRBV30 to TRBJ1-3; D not certain. The V end was cut by 4 bases, the J end by 5 bases, with 18 bases between. The CDR3 is 15 residues long. Germline V gene sequence: CDR1 GTSNPN, CDR2 SVGIG (reference sequence). CDR3 protein: CAWISANLRRNTIYF. The CDR3 region has the DNA TGTGCCTGGATTTCTGCCAACTTGAGAAGAAACACCATATATTTT.

The V call is TRBV28, the J call TRBJ1-2; 8 bases agree with TRBD1. With 5 bases clipped from V and 4 bases from J, the junction kept 6 bases outside the gene matches. Germline V gene lookup returns CDR1 MDHEN and CDR2 SYDVKM. The CDR3 runs to 14 residues. The CDR3 protein is CASSRQGASYGYTF. The DNA of the CDR3 is TGTGCCAGCAGTAGGCAGGGGGCCAGCTATGGCTACACCTTC.

The CDR3 sequence: CASSRGEGMNTEAFF. As DNA, the CDR3 is TGTGCCAGCTCGCGAGGCGAGGGTATGAACACTGAAGCTTTCTTT. This sequence joins TRBV18 and TRBJ1-1; D is uncertain. Between the trimmed V and J ends, which lost 6 bases and 0 bases, there was a span of 14 bases. The CDR3 has 15 amino acids. The germline gives CDR1 KGHSH, CDR2 LQKENI.

This clone was seen only a few times. This sequence joins TRBV2 and TRBJ1-5; maybe TRBD1 (5 bases). This CDR3 is built from 15 residues. Germline loops: CDR1 SNHLY, CDR2 FYNNEI. V lost 0 bases and J lost 3, with 9 bases in between. The CDR3 loop is CASSEATAHNQPQHF. CDR3 nucleotide sequence: TGTGCCAGCAGTGAAGCGACAGCCCACAATCAGCCCCAGCATTTT.